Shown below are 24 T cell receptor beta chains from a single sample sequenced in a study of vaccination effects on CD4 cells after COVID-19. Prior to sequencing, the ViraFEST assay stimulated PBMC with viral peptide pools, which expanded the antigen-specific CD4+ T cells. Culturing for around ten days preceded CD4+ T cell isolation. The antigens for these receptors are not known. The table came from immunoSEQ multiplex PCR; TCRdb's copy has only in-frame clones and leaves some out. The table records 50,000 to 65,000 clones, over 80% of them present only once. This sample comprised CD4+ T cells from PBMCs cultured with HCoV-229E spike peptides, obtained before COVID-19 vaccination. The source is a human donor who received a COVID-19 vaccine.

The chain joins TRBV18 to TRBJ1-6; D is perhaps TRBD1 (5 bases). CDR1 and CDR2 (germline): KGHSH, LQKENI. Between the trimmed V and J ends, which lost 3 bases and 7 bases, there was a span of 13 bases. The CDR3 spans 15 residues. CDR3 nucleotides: TGTGCCAGCTCACCCCTCGGGGCGGACAATTCACCCCTCCACTTT. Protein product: CASSPLGADNSPLHF. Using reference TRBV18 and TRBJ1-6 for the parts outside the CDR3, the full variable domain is NAGVMQNPRHLVRRRGQEARLRCSPMKGHSHVYWYRQLPEEGLKFMVYLQKENIIDESGMPKERFSAEFPKEGPSILRIQQVVRGDSAAYFCASSPLGADNSPLHFGNGTRLTVT.

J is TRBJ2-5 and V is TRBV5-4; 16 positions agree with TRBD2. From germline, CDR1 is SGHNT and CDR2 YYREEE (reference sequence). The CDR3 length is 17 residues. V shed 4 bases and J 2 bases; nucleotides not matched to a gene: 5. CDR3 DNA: TGTGCCAGCAGCCCTAGGGGACTAGCGGGGGGGCAAGAGACCCAGTACTTC. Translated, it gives CASSPRGLAGGQETQYF.

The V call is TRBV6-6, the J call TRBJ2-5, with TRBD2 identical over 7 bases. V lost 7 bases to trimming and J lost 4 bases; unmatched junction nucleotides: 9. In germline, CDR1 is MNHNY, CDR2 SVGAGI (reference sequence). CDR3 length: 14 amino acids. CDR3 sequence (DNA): TGTGCCAGCAAGGAGGGAGGGTCACGAGAGACCCAGTACTTC. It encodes CASKEGGSRETQYF.

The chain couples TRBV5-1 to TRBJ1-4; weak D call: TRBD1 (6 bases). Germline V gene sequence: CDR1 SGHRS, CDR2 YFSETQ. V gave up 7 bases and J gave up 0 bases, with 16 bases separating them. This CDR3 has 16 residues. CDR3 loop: CASSRGLTSTNEKLFF. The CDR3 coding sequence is TGCGCCAGCTCCCGGGGGCTCACTTCAACTAATGAAAAACTGTTTTTT.

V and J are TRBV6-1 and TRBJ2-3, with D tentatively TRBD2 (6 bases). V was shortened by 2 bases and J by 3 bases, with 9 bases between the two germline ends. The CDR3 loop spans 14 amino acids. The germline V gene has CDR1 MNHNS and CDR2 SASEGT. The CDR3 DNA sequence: TGTGCCAGCAGTGAAATGGGGGGTACAGATACGCAGTATTTT. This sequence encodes CASSEMGGTDTQYF.

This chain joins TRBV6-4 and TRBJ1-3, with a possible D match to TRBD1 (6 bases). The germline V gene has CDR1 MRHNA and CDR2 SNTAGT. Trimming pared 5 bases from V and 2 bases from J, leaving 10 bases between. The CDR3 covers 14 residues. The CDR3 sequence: CASSRQAPGNTIYF. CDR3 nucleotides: TGTGCCAGCAGTCGACAGGCTCCTGGAAACACCATATATTTT.

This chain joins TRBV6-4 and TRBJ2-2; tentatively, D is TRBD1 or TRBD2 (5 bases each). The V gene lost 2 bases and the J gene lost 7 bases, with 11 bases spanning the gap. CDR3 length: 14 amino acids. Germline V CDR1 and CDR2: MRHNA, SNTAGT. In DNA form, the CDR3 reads TGTGCCAGCAGTGACAGGGGAGAAAACGGGGAGCTGTTTTTT. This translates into CASSDRGENGELFF.

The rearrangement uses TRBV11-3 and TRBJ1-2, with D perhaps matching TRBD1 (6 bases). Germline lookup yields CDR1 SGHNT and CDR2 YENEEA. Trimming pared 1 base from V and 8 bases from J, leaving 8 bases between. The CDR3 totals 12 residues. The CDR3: CASSLGGQGYTF. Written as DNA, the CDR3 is TGTGCCAGCAGCTTAGGGGGACAAGGCTACACCTTC.

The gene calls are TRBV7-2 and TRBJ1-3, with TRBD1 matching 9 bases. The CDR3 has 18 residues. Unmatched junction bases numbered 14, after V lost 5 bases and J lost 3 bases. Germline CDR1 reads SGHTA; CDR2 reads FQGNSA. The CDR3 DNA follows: TGTGCCAGCAGCCTCCGGGACAGGGTCCTACTTGGTGGAAACACCATATATTTT. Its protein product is CASSLRDRVLLGGNTIYF.

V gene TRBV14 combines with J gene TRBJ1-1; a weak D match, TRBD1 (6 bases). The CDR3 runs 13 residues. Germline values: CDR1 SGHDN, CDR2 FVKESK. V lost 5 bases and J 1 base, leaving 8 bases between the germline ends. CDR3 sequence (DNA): TGTGCCAGCAGCAAGGACAGGAACACTGAAGCTTTCTTT. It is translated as CASSKDRNTEAFF.

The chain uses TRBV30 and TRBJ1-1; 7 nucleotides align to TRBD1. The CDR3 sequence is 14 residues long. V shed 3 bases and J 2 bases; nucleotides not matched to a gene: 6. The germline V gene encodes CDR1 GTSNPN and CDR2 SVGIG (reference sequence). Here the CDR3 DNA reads TGTGCCTGGAGAATCCGGGACAGAAACACTGAAGCTTTCTTT. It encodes CAWRIRDRNTEAFF. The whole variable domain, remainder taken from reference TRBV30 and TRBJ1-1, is SQTIHQWPATLVQPVGSPLSLECTVEGTSNPNLYWYRQAAGRGLQLLFYSVGIGQISSEVPQNLSASRPQDRQFILSSKKLLLSDSGFYLCAWRIRDRNTEAFFGQGTRLTVV.

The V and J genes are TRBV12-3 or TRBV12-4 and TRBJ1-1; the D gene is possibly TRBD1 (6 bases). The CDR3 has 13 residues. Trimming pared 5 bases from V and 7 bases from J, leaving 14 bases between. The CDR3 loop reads CASSKVLRGEAFF. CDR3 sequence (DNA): TGTGCCAGCAGTAAAGTACTCAGGGGTGAAGCTTTCTTT.

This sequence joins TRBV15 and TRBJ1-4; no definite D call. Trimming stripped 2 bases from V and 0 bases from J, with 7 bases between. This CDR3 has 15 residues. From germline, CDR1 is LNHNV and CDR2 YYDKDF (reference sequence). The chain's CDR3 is CATSRQRSTNEKLFF. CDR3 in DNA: TGTGCCACCAGCAGACAGAGATCAACTAATGAAAAACTGTTTTTT.

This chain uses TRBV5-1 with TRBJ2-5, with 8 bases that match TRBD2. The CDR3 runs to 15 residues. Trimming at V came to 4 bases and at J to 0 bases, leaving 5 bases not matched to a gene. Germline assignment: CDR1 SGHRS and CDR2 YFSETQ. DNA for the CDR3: TGCGCCAGCAGCAACAAGGGACTAGACCAAGAGACCCAGTACTTC. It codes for CASSNKGLDQETQYF. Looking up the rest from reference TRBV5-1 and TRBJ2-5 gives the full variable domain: KAGVTQTPRYLIKTRGQQVTLSCSPISGHRSVSWYQQTPGQGLQFLFEYFSETQRNKGNFPGRFSGRQFSNSRSEMNVSTLELGDSALYLCASSNKGLDQETQYFGPGTRLLVL.

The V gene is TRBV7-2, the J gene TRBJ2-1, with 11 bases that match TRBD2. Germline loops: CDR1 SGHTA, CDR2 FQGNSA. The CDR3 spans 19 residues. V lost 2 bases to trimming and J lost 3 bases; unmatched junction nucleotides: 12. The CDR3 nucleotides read TGTGCCAGCAGCTTACGACAGGGCAGACTAGCGGGGATCTACAATGAGCAGTTCTTC. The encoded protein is CASSLRQGRLAGIYNEQFF.

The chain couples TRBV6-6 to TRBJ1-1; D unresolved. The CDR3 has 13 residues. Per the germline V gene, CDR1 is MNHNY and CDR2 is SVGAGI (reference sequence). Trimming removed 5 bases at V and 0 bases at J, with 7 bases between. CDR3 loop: CASSRQMNTEAFF. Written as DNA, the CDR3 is TGTGCCAGCAGTCGGCAGATGAACACTGAAGCTTTCTTT.

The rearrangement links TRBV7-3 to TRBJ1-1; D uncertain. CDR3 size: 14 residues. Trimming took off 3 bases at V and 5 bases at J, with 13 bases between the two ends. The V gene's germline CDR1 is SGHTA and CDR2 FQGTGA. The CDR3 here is CASSLRPMGTEAFF. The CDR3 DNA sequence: TGTGCCAGCAGCTTGAGGCCCATGGGTACTGAAGCTTTCTTT.

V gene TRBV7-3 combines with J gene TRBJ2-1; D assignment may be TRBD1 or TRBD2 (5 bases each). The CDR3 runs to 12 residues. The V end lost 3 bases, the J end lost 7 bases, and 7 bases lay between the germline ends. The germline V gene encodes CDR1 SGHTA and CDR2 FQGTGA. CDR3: CASSLWGNEQFF. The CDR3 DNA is TGTGCCAGCAGCTTGTGGGGGAATGAGCAGTTCTTC.

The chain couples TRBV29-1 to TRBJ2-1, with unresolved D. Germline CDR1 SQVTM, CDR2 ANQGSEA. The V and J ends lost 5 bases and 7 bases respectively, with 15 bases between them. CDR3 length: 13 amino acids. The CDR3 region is CSVRAGRLNEQFF. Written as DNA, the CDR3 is TGCAGCGTTCGGGCAGGCAGGTTAAATGAGCAGTTCTTC.

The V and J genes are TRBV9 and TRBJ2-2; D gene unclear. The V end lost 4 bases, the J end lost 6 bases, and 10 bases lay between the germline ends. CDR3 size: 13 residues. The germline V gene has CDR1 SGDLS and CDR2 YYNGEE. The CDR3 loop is CASSPRLAGELFF. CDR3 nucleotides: TGTGCCAGCAGCCCTCGGTTGGCCGGGGAGCTGTTTTTT.

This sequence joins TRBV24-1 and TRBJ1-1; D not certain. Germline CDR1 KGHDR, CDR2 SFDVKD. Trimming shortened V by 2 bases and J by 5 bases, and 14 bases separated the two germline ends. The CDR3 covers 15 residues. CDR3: CATSDSTDPRTEAFF. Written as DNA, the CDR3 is TGTGCCACCAGTGATTCAACAGACCCAAGGACTGAAGCTTTCTTT.

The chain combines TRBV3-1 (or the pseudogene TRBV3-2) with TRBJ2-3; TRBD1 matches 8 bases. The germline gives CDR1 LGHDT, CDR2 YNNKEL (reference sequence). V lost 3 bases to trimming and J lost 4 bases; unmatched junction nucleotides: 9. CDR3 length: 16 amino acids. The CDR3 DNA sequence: TGTGCCAGCAGCCACCGCGGACAGGGCTTGGCAGATACGCAGTATTTT. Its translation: CASSHRGQGLADTQYF.

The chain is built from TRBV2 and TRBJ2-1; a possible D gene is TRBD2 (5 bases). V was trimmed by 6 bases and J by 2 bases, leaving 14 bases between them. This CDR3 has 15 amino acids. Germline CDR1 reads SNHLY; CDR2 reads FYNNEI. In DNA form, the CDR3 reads TGTGCCAGCAGCCCGACGGGGAACGCCTACAATGAGCAGTTCTTC. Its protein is CASSPTGNAYNEQFF.

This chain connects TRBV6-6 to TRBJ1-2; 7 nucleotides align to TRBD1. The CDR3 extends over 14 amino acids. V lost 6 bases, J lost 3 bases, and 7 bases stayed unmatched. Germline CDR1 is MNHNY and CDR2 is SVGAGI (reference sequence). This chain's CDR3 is CASRLGGTDYGYTF. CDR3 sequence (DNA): TGTGCCAGCAGGCTCGGTGGGACAGACTATGGCTACACCTTC.